This T cell receptor (delta chain) was recorded in a study of γδ T cells in repeated Plasmodium falciparum infection. Sequencing covered both gamma and delta TCR chains per sample. With CATT, TCRdb re-called clones from the multiplex PCR reads. The table includes about 51,000 delta-chain clones, 1.9% detected once. The table lists this clone with a few counts. The protein TCRdb gives is from a much larger clone and does not agree with this DNA's translation at residue 3, likely a read error; the protein shown here comes from the DNA. The sample comprised gamma-delta T cells from blood. This TCR came from a pool of human donors (malaria-infected and uninfected, not separated).

CDR3 amino acids: CAFGELPPYLTTGALYTDKLIF. The CDR3 DNA is TGTGCTTTTGGGGAACTCCCCCCCTACTTGACTACTGGGGCCTTGTACACCGATAAACTCATCTTT. The V and J genes are TRDV1 and TRDJ1; 7 bases fit TRDD3. The J gene was missing in TCRdb and was found by matching the end of the DNA to germline. Per the germline V gene, CDR1 is TSWWSYY and CDR2 is QGS. This CDR3 is 22 amino acids long.